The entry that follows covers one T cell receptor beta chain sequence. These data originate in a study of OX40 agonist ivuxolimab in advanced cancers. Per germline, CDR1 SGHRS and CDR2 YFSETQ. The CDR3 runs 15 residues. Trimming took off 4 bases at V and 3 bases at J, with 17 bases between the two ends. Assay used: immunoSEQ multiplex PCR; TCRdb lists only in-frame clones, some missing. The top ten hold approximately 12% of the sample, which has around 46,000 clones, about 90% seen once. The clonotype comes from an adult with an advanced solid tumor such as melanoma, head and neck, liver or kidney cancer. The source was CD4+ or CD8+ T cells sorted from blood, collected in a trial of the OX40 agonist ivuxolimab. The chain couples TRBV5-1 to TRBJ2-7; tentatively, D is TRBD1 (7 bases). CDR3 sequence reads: CASSPGGFGFYEQYF. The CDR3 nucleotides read TGCGCCAGCAGCCCAGGGGGGTTCGGATTCTACGAGCAGTACTTC.